This T cell receptor beta chain was identified during a study of cytomegalovirus exposure and HLA in healthy donors. Study-wide findings and caveats: The classifier reportedly diagnosed cytomegalovirus status with high specificity and sensitivity.

After removal of 6 bases from V and 0 bases from J, the junction contained 7 bases not matched to a gene. The CDR3 is 16 amino acids. From germline, CDR1 is MRHNA and CDR2 SNTAGT. Of note for this clone: The antigen is undetermined.

Primers: 60 Vbeta forward and 13 Jbeta reverse. The protocol was immunoSEQ multiplex PCR, while the TCRdb copy is restricted to in-frame clones and leaves out a portion. The sample has 150,000 to 200,000 clones; around 85% are singletons. The chain carries TRBV6-4 and TRBJ2-1, with 8 bases aligning to TRBD2. The clonotype was recovered from a man aged 18 to 30 in good health and CMV-seropositive. Input material: PBMCs. The CDR3 DNA sequence: TGTGCCAGCAGCCCCAACGGGGGGGTCTCCTACAATGAGCAGTTCTTC. Protein product: CASSPNGGVSYNEQFF.